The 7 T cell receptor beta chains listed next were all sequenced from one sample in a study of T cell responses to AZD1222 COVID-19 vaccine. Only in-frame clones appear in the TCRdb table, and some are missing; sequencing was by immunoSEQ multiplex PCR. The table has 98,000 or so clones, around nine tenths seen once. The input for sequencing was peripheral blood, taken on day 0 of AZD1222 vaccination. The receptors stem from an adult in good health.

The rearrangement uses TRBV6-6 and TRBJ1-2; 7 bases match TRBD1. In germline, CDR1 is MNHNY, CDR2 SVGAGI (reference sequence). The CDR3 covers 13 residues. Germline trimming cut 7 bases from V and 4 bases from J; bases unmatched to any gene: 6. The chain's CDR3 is CASNPGQRYGYTF. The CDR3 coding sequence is TGTGCCAGCAATCCGGGACAGCGCTATGGCTACACCTTC.

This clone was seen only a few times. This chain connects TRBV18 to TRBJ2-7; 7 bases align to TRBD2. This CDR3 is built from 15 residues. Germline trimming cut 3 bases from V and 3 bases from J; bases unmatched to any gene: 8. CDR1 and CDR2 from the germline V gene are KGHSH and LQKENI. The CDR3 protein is CASSPRQASGYEQYF. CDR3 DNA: TGTGCCAGCTCACCCCGCCAGGCTAGCGGCTACGAGCAGTACTTC.

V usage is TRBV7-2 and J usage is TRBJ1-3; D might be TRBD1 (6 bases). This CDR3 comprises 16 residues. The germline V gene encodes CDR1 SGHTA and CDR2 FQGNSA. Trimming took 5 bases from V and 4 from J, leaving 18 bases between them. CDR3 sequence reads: CASSPAGHQRGNTIYF. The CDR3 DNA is TGTGCCAGCAGCCCGGCGGGACATCAAAGGGGAAACACCATATATTTT. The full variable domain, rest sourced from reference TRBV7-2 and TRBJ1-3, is GAGVSQSPSNKVTEKGKDVELRCDPISGHTALYWYRQSLGQGLEFLIYFQGNSAPDKSGLPSDRFSAERTGGSVSTLTIQRTQQEDSAVYLCASSPAGHQRGNTIYFGEGSWLTVV.

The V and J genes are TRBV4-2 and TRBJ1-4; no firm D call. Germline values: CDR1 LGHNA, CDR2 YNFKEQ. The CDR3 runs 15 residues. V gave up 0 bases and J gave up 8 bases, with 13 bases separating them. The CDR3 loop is CASSQEPLSAEKLFF. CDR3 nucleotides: TGTGCCAGCAGCCAAGAGCCCCTTTCTGCGGAAAAACTGTTTTTT.

The DNA for the CDR3 is TGTGCCAGCAGCCCGCATCGGAGTGCTAGCACTGAAGCTTTCTTT. Translated: CASSPHRSASTEAFF. The rearrangement uses TRBV7-2 and TRBJ1-1; D is uncertain. Germline V gene sequence: CDR1 SGHTA, CDR2 FQGNSA. Between the trimmed V and J ends, which lost 5 bases and 4 bases, there was a span of 17 bases. The CDR3 has 15 residues.

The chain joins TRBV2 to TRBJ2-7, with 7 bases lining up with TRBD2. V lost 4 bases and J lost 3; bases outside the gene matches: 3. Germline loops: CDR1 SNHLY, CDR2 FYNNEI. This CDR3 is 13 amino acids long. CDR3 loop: CASSVAGDYEQYF. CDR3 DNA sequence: TGTGCCAGCAGTGTTGCGGGAGACTACGAGCAGTACTTC.

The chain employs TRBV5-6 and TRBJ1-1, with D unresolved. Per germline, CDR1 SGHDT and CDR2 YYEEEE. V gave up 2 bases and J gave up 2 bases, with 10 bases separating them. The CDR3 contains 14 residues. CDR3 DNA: TGTGCCAGCAGCTTACCGCAGAAAAACACTGAAGCTTTCTTT. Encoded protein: CASSLPQKNTEAFF.